The T cell receptor (beta chain) under discussion was sequenced for a study of T cell responses to AZD1222 COVID-19 vaccine. Here immunoSEQ multiplex PCR was the method, and the copy in TCRdb shows in-frame clones only, minus some. This table holds 99,000 or so clones, 89% found once. CDR3 size: 13 residues. The germline CDR1 and CDR2 sequences are SNHLY and FYNNEI. V lost 6 bases, J lost 7 bases, and 13 bases lay in between. Study-level results: Among those given AZD1222, only five to seven were seropositive at baseline.

Regarding this clone: Antigen unknown.

The TCR sequence derives from an adult who received the AZD1222 COVID-19 vaccine. V gene TRBV2 combines with J gene TRBJ1-5; D gene ambiguous. Sequenced material: peripheral blood, taken 28 days after the second AZD1222 dose. The CDR3 region is CASSRGPVQPQHF. The CDR3 DNA sequence: TGTGCCAGCAGCAGAGGCCCCGTACAGCCCCAGCATTTT.